The 27 T cell receptor beta chains below all came from one sample that was sequenced in a study of T-cell reconstitution after alpha-beta-depleted transplantation in children. Preparation of the TCRbeta library was carried out with unique molecular identifiers. TCRdb reprocessed the PCR reads with MiXCR, giving one entry per CDR3 protein. Of roughly 50,000 distinct CDR3 sequences in the sample, 40% to 45% were seen once. Sequenced material: PBMCs, mostly from graft donor cells, taken 360 days after TCRalphabeta/CD19-depleted stem cell transplant. These receptor sequences come from a male patient between 10 and 17 years old who had a stem cell transplant for acute lymphoblastic leukemia, so the T cells may come from the graft donor.

This clonotype was picked up a small number of times. The chain employs TRBV10-3 and TRBJ2-3; D ambiguous. CDR3 length equals 10 residues. The V gene's germline CDR1 is ENHRY and CDR2 SYGVKD. V was cut by 9 bases and J by 1 base, with 2 bases left in between. The CDR3 spells CAIGTDTQYF. In DNA, the CDR3 is TGTGCCATAGGCACAGATACGCAGTATTTT.

This chain uses TRBV7-2 with TRBJ1-1, with D possibly TRBD1 on 6 matching bases. The germline V and J ends were trimmed by 3 bases and 1 base, with 9 bases remaining between them. The CDR3 runs to 14 residues. Germline CDR1 reads SGHTA; CDR2 reads FQGNSA. The CDR3 sequence: CASSFRGRNTEAFF. For the CDR3, the DNA is TGTGCCAGCAGCTTCAGGGGTCGGAACACTGAAGCTTTCTTT.

This clonotype has just a few counts. The chain uses TRBV20-1 and TRBJ2-7; 7 bases align to TRBD1. Per germline, CDR1 DFQATT and CDR2 SNEGSKA (reference sequence). Trimming took 5 bases from V and 3 from J; bases not matched to a gene: 7. The CDR3 totals 13 residues. The CDR3 bases are TGCAGTGCTCCCCAGGCAGGGGGCTACGAGCAGTACTTC. It is translated as CSAPQAGGYEQYF.

This sequence joins TRBV12-3 or TRBV12-4 and TRBJ1-1, with 8 bases identical to TRBD1. The CDR3 sequence is 13 residues long. V shed 10 bases and J 1 base; nucleotides not matched to a gene: 5. CDR3 residues: CAINRGRNTEAFF. For the CDR3, the DNA is TGTGCCATAAACAGGGGGAGGAACACTGAAGCTTTCTTT.

The genes are TRBV18 and TRBJ2-1; 7 nucleotides line up with TRBD2. V dropped 4 bases and J dropped 6; count of bases not matched to a gene: 18. From germline, CDR1 is KGHSH and CDR2 LQKENI. CDR3 size: 18 residues. CDR3 coding DNA: TGTGCCAGCTCACGGCTTTCCGGGACTAATCTCCCCTCCAATGAGCAGTTCTTC. Translating it yields CASSRLSGTNLPSNEQFF.

This clonotype occurred many times. The rearrangement uses TRBV2 and TRBJ2-1; D is unresolved. Germline lookup yields CDR1 SNHLY and CDR2 FYNNEI. The CDR3 has 13 residues. V was clipped by 9 bases and J by 0 bases, with 9 bases between them. The CDR3 DNA reads as TGTGCCAGTACTTTCTTCTCCTACAATGAGCAGTTCTTC. This sequence encodes CASTFFSYNEQFF.

The CDR3 DNA follows: TGTGCCAGCAGCGTGTACGATGAGCAGTTCTTC. Its protein product is CASSVYDEQFF. This chain links TRBV9 with TRBJ2-1; D gene uncertain. The CDR3 totals 11 residues. V lost 2 bases, J lost 8 bases, and 5 bases lay in between. CDR1 is SGDLS and CDR2 is YYNGEE in the germline V gene.

The chain is built from TRBV4-3 and TRBJ2-3; the D is unclear. This CDR3 contains 17 residues. Trimming shortened V by 6 bases and J by 5 bases, and 24 bases separated the two germline ends. From germline, CDR1 is LGHNA and CDR2 YSLEER. The CDR3 is CASSSQVPLGRIDTQYF. As DNA, the CDR3 is TGCGCCAGCAGTAGCCAGGTCCCTTTAGGTAGGATAGATACGCAGTATTTT.

This clonotype was recorded a few times. A read error may account for a junction end that differs from germline. This rearrangement joins TRBV15 to TRBJ2-3; 9 bases map to TRBD2. The CDR3 covers 17 residues. CDR1 is LNHNV and CDR2 is YYDKDF in the germline V gene (reference sequence). CDR3 DNA: TGTGCCACCAGCACAGGAGCTAGCGGGACCTCCACAGATACGCAGTGTTTT. Its protein is CATSTGASGTSTDTQCF. Full variable domain (outside the CDR3, taken from reference TRBV15 and TRBJ2-3): DAMVIQNPRYQVTQFGKPVTLSCSQTLNHNVMYWYQQKSSQAPKLLFHYYDKDFNNEADTPDNFQSRRPNTSFCFLDIRSPGLGDTAMYLCATSTGASGTSTDTQCFGPGTRLTVL.

The CDR3 protein is CASSSLQGWNQPQHF. The CDR3 nucleotides are TGTGCCAGCAGCTCTCTACAGGGGTGGAATCAGCCCCAGCATTTT. The rearrangement uses TRBV7-6 and TRBJ1-5, with 7 bases lining up with TRBD1. The CDR3 loop spans 15 amino acids. Germline V lookup: CDR1 SGHVS, CDR2 FNYEAQ. V was clipped by 4 bases and J by 4 bases; unmatched bases: 7. Full variable domain (outside the CDR3, taken from reference TRBV7-6 and TRBJ1-5): GAGVSQSPRYKVTKRGQDVALRCDPISGHVSLYWYRQALGQGPEFLTYFNYEAQQDKSGLPNDRFSAERPEGSISTLTIQRTEQRDSAMYRCASSSLQGWNQPQHFGDGTRLSIL.

This clonotype has only a few counts. The gene calls are TRBV6-1 and TRBJ1-1; D perhaps matches TRBD1 (6 bases). Trimming pared 6 bases from V and 2 bases from J, leaving 10 bases between. The CDR3 sequence is 13 residues long. CDR1 is MNHNS, CDR2 SASEGT, per germline. In DNA, the CDR3 is TGTGCCAGCAGCAAGGGGGTAAACACTGAAGCTTTCTTT. Encoded protein: CASSKGVNTEAFF.

This sequence joins TRBV27 and TRBJ2-3; a weak D match, TRBD1 (5 bases). This CDR3 has 14 amino acids. Trimming removed 2 bases from V and 1 base from J, with 7 bases in between. Germline CDR1 and CDR2: MNHEY and SMNVEV (reference sequence). The CDR3 region has the DNA TGTGCCAGCAGTTTAGTAGGGGGCACAGATACGCAGTATTTT. Protein: CASSLVGGTDTQYF.

The chain combines TRBV5-1 with TRBJ1-1; D remains ambiguous. V was trimmed by 0 bases and J by 0 bases, leaving 3 bases between them. CDR1 and CDR2 (germline): SGHRS, YFSETQ. CDR3 length: 13 residues. As DNA, the CDR3 is TGCGCCAGCAGCTTGGCTGTGAACACTGAAGCTTTCTTT. It translates to CASSLAVNTEAFF.

The CDR3 sequence: CASSFDAGTDTQYF. The CDR3, as DNA: TGCGCCAGCAGCTTCGACGCAGGCACAGATACGCAGTATTTT. The chain employs TRBV5-1 and TRBJ2-3; no clear D. Germline assignment: CDR1 SGHRS and CDR2 YFSETQ. V lost 2 bases and J lost 1, with 8 bases in between. This CDR3 has 14 amino acids.

This clonotype was seen a handful of times. The chain has TRBV25-1 and TRBJ2-4; TRBD1 matches at 10 bases. From germline, CDR1 is MGHDK and CDR2 SYGVNS. J gave up 3 bases and V 5 bases, and 7 bases lay outside the gene matches. This CDR3 comprises 16 residues. DNA for the CDR3: TGTGCCAGCAGTACCTCATGGACAGGGGGCAAAAACATTCAGTACTTC. It encodes CASSTSWTGGKNIQYF.

In this sample, this clonotype turned up once. This chain connects TRBV15 to TRBJ1-1; D perhaps matches TRBD1 (6 bases). CDR1 and CDR2 from the germline V gene are LNHNV and YYDKDF (reference sequence). The CDR3 extends over 14 amino acids. V was clipped by 6 bases and J by 4 bases, with 15 bases between them. CDR3 sequence (DNA): TGTGCCACCAGAAACGGACAGAGGACCACTGAAGCTTTCTTT. Its protein is CATRNGQRTTEAFF.

The gene calls are TRBV12-3 or TRBV12-4 and TRBJ1-5; the D is unclear. Trimming shortened V by 6 bases and J by 5 bases, and 14 bases separated the two germline ends. The CDR3 is 14 residues long. CDR3 DNA: TGTGCCAGCAGCTCTAACAGAATAGATCAGCCCCAGCATTTT. Its protein product is CASSSNRIDQPQHF.

The rearrangement joins TRBV7-8 to TRBJ2-3, with 10 bases fitting TRBD2. Trimming at V came to 6 bases and at J to 1 base, leaving 13 bases not matched to a gene. The CDR3 sequence is 18 residues long. Germline V lookup: CDR1 SGHVS, CDR2 FQNEAQ. The CDR3 protein is CASSQSLGLAGGTDTQYF. The DNA for the CDR3 is TGTGCCAGCAGTCAGTCTCTTGGCCTAGCGGGGGGCACAGATACGCAGTATTTT.

The chain has TRBV12-3 or TRBV12-4 and TRBJ2-7, with D uncertain. The V gene lost 3 bases and the J gene lost 7 bases, with 16 bases spanning the gap. This CDR3 comprises 14 residues. The CDR3 sequence is CASSFGQPTVEQYF. CDR3 nucleotides: TGTGCCAGCAGTTTCGGTCAGCCTACGGTGGAGCAGTACTTC.

The V and J genes are TRBV4-1 and TRBJ2-1, with 9 bases that match TRBD2. The length of the CDR3 is 15 residues. The ends lost 6 bases at V and 8 bases at J; junction bases unmatched: 11. From germline, CDR1 is MGHRA and CDR2 YSYEKL. CDR3 sequence reads: CASRPWAGGPHEQFF. The CDR3 DNA reads TGCGCCAGCAGACCCTGGGCGGGAGGGCCTCATGAGCAGTTCTTC.

The rearrangement joins TRBV6-1 to TRBJ2-1; 10 nucleotides agree with TRBD2. Germline assignment: CDR1 MNHNS and CDR2 SASEGT. The V gene end was trimmed by 6 bases and the J gene end by 2 bases; junction bases not matched to a gene: 7. The CDR3 consists of 16 residues. The CDR3 DNA reads as TGTGCCAGCAGACACTTAGCGGGGGGACCCTACAATGAGCAGTTCTTC. Amino acid sequence: CASRHLAGGPYNEQFF.

This clonotype was counted only a few times. This chain connects TRBV6-1 to TRBJ1-1; no reliable D call. V was clipped by 3 bases and J by 3 bases, with 11 bases between them. The length of the CDR3 is 14 residues. Germline values: CDR1 MNHNS, CDR2 SASEGT. The CDR3 DNA follows: TGTGCCAGCAGTGAGACACCTTGGGACACTGAAGCTTTCTTT. It translates to CASSETPWDTEAFF.

The chain carries TRBV5-1 and TRBJ1-2; no firm D call. From germline, CDR1 is SGHRS and CDR2 YFSETQ. The CDR3 contains 13 residues. V was trimmed by 0 bases and J by 5 bases, leaving 8 bases between them. The chain's CDR3 is CASSLAADYGYTF. In DNA form, the CDR3 reads TGCGCCAGCAGCTTGGCAGCAGATTATGGCTACACCTTC.

The chain combines TRBV12-3 or TRBV12-4 with TRBJ2-1; D not resolved. V was clipped by 2 bases and J by 8 bases, with 13 bases between them. This CDR3 contains 14 residues. The CDR3, as DNA: TGTGCCAGCAGTTTAAGTACTCTCTTACATGAGCAGTTCTTC. Its protein product is CASSLSTLLHEQFF.

The chain carries TRBV27 and TRBJ2-7; D gene ambiguous. Trimming removed 0 bases from V and 5 bases from J, with 5 bases in between. This CDR3 comprises 12 residues. CDR1 is MNHEY, CDR2 SMNVEV, per germline (reference sequence). The CDR3 sequence: CASSLSGNEQYF. The DNA for the CDR3 is TGTGCCAGCAGTTTATCGGGCAACGAGCAGTACTTC.

The count of this clonotype is one. The chain links TRBV11-2 to TRBJ2-1, with D tentatively TRBD2 (7 bases). The germline V gene encodes CDR1 SGHAT and CDR2 FQNNGV. CDR3 size: 17 residues. V gave up 8 bases and J gave up 8 bases, with 28 bases separating them. As DNA, the CDR3 is TGTGCCAGCTCAAAAGGGGGGGCGGTCTTAGTGGGGCATGAGCAGTTCTTC. As protein: CASSKGGAVLVGHEQFF.

This clonotype appeared once. The rearrangement uses TRBV6-5 and TRBJ2-7, with 8 positions matching TRBD1. The CDR3 loop spans 14 amino acids. Germline V gene lookup returns CDR1 MNHEY and CDR2 SVGAGI. V gave up 2 bases and J gave up 6 bases; unmatched junction bases: 6. CDR3 residues: CASSYGGQAFEQYF. In nucleotides, the CDR3 is TGTGCCAGCAGTTACGGGGGACAGGCTTTCGAGCAGTACTTC.